The rows below give T cell receptor beta chains drawn from one sample of a study of shared clonotypes between healthy human individuals. Profiling relied on immunoSEQ multiplex PCR, and the TCRdb table lists in-frame clones only, not all of them. The sample shows about 2 million clones, around 95% of them seen only once. Source material: naive CD4+ T cells sorted from blood. The source of these receptors is a man aged 18 to 29 in good health. Each CDR3 is given without its conserved first and last residue.

>TRBJ1-3|TRBV5-6
ASSLRGSGGGNTIY
>TRBJ2-5|TRBV7-3
ASSPIQGALETQY
>TRBJ2-7|TRBV6-6
ASREQGGVETYEQY
>TRBJ1-6|TRBV15
AVSGVFNSPLH
>TRBJ2-7|TRBV19
ASRGAGTGERYEQY
>TRBJ2-5|TRBV16
ASSRSLLAGAETQY
>TRBJ1-2|TRBV28
ASSPGTGPYGYT
>TRBJ2-7|TRBV19
ASSIGRGDYEQY
>TRBJ1-4|TRBV5-5
ASSFWRTGVTNEKLF
>TRBJ2-5|TRBV7-2
ASSSDGASAQTQY
>TRBJ1-2|TRBV28
ASSLSGTANYGYT
>TRBJ1-1|TRBV5-6
ASTYNIWNTEAF
>TRBJ2-7|TRBV5-1
ASSVMGQGNNEQY
>TRBJ2-7|TRBV7-2
ASSLRERGAYEQY
>TRBJ2-7|TRBV5-1
ASSSDTYEQY
>TRBJ2-4|TRBV9
ASSVDPGKNIQY
>TRBJ2-1|TRBV28
ASRGTSGNNEQF
>TRBJ1-2|TRBV9
ASSVGSVNGYT
>TRBJ1-2|TRBV25-1
ASSESGQNYGYT
>TRBJ1-2|TRBV28
ASSTPSAGATGYT
>TRBJ2-3|TRBV5-4
ASSFLSITDTQY
>TRBJ1-1|TRBV6-1
ASSGTLNTEAF
>TRBJ1-6|TRBV4-3
ASSPGREFNSPLH
>TRBJ2-2|TRBV7-6
ASSTSDTGELF
>TRBJ2-7|TRBV19
ASSRGLPYEQY
>TRBJ1-6|TRBV5-1
ASSLKLGQGDSPLH
>TRBJ1-4|TRBV25-1
ASSELGQTLF
>TRBJ1-5|TRBV28
ASSYGSNQPQH
>TRBJ2-1|TRBV5-1
ASSLVSGSYNEQF
>TRBJ1-1|TRBV6-1
ASSGLVNTEAF
>TRBJ2-7|TRBV6-5
ASSWLGRIAYEQY
>TRBJ2-4|TRBV6-6
ASTLTGGNIQY
>TRBJ2-2|TRBV30
AWAKTGELF
>TRBJ2-7|TRBV10-3
AIRGQGAYEQY
>TRBJ2-4|TRBV7-2
ASSSGLAGANQY
>TRBJ1-1|TRBV19
ASGEIGTRNTEAF
>TRBJ2-7|TRBV4-1
ASSPLQGPYEQY
>TRBJ2-1|TRBV5-1
ASHPGGSNEQF
>TRBJ2-2|TRBV7-2
ASSSSGRGSGELF
>TRBJ2-1|TRBV18
ASISGSRSYNEQF
>TRBJ2-3|TRBV19
ASSAGLAGGTDTQY
>TRBJ2-7|TRBV28
ASSFNFRQRTYEQY
>TRBJ2-7|TRBV19
ASSIGLGGPPYEQY
>TRBJ2-3|TRBV5-5
ASSYAGGGTDTQY
>TRBJ2-1|TRBV2
ASSAPLRGKTSGSYNEQF
>TRBJ2-1|TRBV30
AWSGGRGQRHNEQF
>TRBJ1-4|TRBV11-2
ASSLVYGTANEKLF
>TRBJ1-2|TRBV27
ASSLSAGGRVYGYT
>TRBJ2-1|TRBV15
ATSRDGTSSYEQF
>TRBJ2-1|TRBV10-3
AISETFSGSGDEQF